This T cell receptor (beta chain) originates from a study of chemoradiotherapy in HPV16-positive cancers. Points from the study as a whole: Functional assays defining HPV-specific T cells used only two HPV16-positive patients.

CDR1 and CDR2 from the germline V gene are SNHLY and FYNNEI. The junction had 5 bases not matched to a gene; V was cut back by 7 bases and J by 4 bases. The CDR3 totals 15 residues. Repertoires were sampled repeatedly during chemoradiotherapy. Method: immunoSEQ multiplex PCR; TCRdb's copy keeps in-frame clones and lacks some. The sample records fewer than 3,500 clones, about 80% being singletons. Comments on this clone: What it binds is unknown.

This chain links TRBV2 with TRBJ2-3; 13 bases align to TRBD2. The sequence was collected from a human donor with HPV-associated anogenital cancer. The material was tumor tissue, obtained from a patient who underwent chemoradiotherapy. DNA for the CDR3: TGTGCCAGCACCTTACTAGCGGGAGGGTCAGATACGCAGTATTTT. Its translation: CASTLLAGGSDTQYF.